The T cell receptor (beta chain) under discussion was sequenced for a study of T cells after yellow fever vaccination. Whole-study context: The SMART-Seq v4 Ultra Low Input method served to prepare the low-cell-number fractions.

The study made its TCR cDNA through 5'RACE template switching. That step introduced a universal primer site along with UMIs. TCRdb re-derived calls from the 5' RACE reads in MiXCR, one entry per CDR3 protein. The sample contains nearly 350,000 distinct CDR3 sequences, roughly 8% of which appear only once. Findings of the study overall: Within FACS-sorted repertoires, abundant clonotypes contaminating from the bulk population could be present.

Of note for this clonotype: The antigen is not known.

Looked up from germline, CDR1 is SEHNR and CDR2 is FQNEAQ (reference sequence). Trimming shortened V by 6 bases and J by 2 bases, and 12 bases separated the two germline ends. The CDR3 has 14 residues. Sequencing was performed on PBMCs, taken approximately 40 days after the first yellow fever vaccination. The V call is TRBV7-9, the J call TRBJ2-3, with D perhaps matching TRBD2 (7 bases). The receptor comes from a man aged 18 to 29 who received the YFV17D yellow fever vaccine. The CDR3 reads CASRGGGATDTQYF. CDR3 nucleotides: TGTGCCAGCAGAGGGGGGGGGGCCACAGATACGCAGTATTTT.